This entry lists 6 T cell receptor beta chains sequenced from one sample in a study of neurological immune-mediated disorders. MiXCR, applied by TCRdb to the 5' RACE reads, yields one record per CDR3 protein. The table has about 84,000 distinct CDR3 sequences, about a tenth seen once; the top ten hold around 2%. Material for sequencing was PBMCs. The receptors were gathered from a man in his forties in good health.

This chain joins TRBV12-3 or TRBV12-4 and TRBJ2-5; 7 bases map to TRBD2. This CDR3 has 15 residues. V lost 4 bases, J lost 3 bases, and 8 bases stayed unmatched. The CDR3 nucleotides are TGTGCCAGCAGTTCCGGACTAGGTTACGAAGAGACCCAGTACTTC. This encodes CASSSGLGYEETQYF.

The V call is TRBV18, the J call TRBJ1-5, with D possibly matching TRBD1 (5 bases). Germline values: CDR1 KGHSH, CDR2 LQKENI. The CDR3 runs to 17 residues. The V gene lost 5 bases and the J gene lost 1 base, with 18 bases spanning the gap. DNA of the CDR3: TGTGCCAGCTCAGTGTGGGGACTTTTGGGGAGCAATCAGCCCCAGCATTTT. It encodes CASSVWGLLGSNQPQHF.

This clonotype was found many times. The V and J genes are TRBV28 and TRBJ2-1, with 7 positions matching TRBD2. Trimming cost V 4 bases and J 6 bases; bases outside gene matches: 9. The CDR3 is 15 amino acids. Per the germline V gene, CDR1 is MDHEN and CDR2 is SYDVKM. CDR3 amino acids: CASSSTWEGRNEQFF. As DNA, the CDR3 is TGTGCCAGCAGTTCTACCTGGGAGGGCCGCAATGAGCAGTTCTTC.

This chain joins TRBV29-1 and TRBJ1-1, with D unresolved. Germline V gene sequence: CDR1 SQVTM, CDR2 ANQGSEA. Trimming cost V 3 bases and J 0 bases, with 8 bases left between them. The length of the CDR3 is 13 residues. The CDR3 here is CSVDHLVNTEAFF. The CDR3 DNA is TGCAGCGTTGACCACTTGGTGAACACTGAAGCTTTCTTT.

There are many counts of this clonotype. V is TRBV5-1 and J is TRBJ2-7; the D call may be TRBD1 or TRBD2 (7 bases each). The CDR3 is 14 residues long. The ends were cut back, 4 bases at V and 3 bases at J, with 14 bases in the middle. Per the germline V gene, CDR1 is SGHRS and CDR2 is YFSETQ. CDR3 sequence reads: CASSREGQSYEQYF. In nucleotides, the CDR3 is TGCGCCAGCAGCAGGGAGGGACAGAGCTACGAGCAGTACTTC.

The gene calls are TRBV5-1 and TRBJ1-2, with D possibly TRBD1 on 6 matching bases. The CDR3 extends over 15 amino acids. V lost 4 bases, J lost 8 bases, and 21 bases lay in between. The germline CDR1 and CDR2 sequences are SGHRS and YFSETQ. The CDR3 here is CASSQEYLDSEGYTF. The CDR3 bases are TGCGCCAGCAGCCAAGAGTATCTGGACAGTGAGGGCTACACCTTC.